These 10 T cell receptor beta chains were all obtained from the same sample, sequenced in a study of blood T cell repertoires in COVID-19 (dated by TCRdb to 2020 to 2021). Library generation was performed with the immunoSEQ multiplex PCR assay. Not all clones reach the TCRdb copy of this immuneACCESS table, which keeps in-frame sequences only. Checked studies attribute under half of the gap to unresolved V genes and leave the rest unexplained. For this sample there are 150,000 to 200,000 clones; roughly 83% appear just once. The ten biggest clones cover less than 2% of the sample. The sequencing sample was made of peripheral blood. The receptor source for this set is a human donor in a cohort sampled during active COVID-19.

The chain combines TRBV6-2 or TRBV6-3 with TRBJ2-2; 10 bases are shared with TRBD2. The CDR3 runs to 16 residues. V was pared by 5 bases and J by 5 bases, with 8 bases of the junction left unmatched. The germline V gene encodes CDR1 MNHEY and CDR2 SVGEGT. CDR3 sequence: CASSVRLTSGTGELFF. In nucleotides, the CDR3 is TGTGCCAGCAGTGTGCGCCTGACTAGCGGGACCGGGGAGCTGTTTTTT.

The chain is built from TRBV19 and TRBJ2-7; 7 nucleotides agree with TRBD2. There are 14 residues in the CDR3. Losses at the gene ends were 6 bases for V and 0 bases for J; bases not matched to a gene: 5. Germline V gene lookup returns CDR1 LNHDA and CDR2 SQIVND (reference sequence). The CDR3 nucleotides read TGTGCCAGTAGAGCTAGCGGCACCTCCTACGAGCAGTACTTC. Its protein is CASRASGTSYEQYF. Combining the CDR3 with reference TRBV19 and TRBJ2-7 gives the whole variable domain DGGITQSPKYLFRKEGQNVTLSCEQNLNHDAMYWYRQDPGQGLRLIYYSQIVNDFQKGDIAEGYSVSREKKESFPLTVTSAQKNPTAFYLCASRASGTSYEQYFGPGTRLTVT.

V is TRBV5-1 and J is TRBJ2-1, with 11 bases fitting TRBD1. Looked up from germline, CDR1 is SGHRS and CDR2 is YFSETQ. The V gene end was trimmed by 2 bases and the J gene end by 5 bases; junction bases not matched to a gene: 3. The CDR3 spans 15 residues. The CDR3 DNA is TGCGCCAGCAGCTTCCGGGACAGGGGGGACAATGAGCAGTTCTTC. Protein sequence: CASSFRDRGDNEQFF. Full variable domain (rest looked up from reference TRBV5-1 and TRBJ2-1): KAGVTQTPRYLIKTRGQQVTLSCSPISGHRSVSWYQQTPGQGLQFLFEYFSETQRNKGNFPGRFSGRQFSNSRSEMNVSTLELGDSALYLCASSFRDRGDNEQFFGPGTRLTVL.

The CDR3 spells CASKSAYRGENYGYTF. The DNA for the CDR3 is TGTGCCAGTAAAAGCGCCTACAGGGGGGAGAACTATGGCTACACCTTC. V and J are TRBV19 and TRBJ1-2; TRBD1 aligns across 8 bases. Per the germline V gene, CDR1 is LNHDA and CDR2 is SQIVND (reference sequence). The CDR3 has 16 residues. Unmatched junction bases numbered 12, after V lost 7 bases and J lost 2 bases.

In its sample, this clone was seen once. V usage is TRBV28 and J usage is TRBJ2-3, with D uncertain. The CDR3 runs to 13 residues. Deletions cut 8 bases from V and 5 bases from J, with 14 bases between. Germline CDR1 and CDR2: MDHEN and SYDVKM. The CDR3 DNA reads TGTGCCAGCCGGATCTCCACGGGAGATACGCAGTATTTT. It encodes CASRISTGDTQYF.

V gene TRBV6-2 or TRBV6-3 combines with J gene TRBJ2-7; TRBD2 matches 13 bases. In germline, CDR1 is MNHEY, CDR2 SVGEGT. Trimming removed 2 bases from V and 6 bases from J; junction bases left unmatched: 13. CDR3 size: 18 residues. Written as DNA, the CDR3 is TGTGCCAGCAGTTACAAGGGACTAGCGGGATCCAAAGGGTCCGAGCAGTACTTC. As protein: CASSYKGLAGSKGSEQYF.

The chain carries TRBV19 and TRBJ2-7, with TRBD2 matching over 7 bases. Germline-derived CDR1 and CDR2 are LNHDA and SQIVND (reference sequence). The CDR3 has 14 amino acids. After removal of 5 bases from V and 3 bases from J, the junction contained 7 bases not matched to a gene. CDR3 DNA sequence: TGTGCCAGTAGTTCGGCGGGAGCTTACTACGAGCAGTACTTC. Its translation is CASSSAGAYYEQYF.

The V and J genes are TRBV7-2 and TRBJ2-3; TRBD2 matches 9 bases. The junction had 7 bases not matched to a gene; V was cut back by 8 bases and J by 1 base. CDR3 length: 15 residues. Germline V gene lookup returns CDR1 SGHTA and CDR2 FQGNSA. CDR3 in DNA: TGTGCCAGCGGGCGGGAGGGCCCTCGCACAGATACGCAGTATTTT. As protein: CASGREGPRTDTQYF.

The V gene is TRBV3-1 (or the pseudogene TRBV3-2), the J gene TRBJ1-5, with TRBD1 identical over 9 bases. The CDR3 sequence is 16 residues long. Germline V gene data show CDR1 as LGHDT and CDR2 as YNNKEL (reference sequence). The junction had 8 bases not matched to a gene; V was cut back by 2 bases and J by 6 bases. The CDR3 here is CASSQPGQGDGQPQHF. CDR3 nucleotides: TGTGCCAGCAGCCAACCGGGACAGGGAGACGGTCAGCCCCAGCATTTT.

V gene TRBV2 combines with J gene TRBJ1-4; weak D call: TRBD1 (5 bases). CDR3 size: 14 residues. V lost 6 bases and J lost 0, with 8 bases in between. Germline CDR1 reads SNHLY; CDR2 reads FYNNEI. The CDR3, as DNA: TGTGCCAGCAGAGGGGACTCAACTAATGAAAAACTGTTTTTT. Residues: CASRGDSTNEKLFF.